Listed below are T cell receptor beta chains from one sample, sequenced in a study of blood T cell repertoires in COVID-19. Some clones are missing from TCRdb's copy, which holds only in-frame ones; the method was immunoSEQ multiplex PCR. Among around 260,000 clones listed, roughly 90% were seen once. The specimen sequenced was peripheral blood. Receptors were obtained from a man aged 25-40 years with acute or convalescent COVID-19. Both conserved end residues are part of each CDR3. D genes are given only for firm matches. Where a row states a size, it is once, few, many or the class of an expanded clone; other rows omit it.

j_call v_call clone_size cdr3_length d_call cdr3_nt cdr3_aa
TRBJ2-2 TRBV3-1/TRBV3-2 NA 13 TRBD1 TGTGCCAGCATGACACAGGGGACCGGGGAGCTGTTTTTT CASMTQGTGELFF
TRBJ2-7 TRBV6-5 once 15 TRBD2 TGTGCCAGCAGCCGATCCGGACTAGCGGGAGACAAGCAGTACTTC CASSRSGLAGDKQYF
TRBJ1-6 TRBV6-1 NA 13 NA TGTGCCAGCAGTGACGGTTATAATTCACCCCTCCACTTT CASSDGYNSPLHF
TRBJ1-2 TRBV19 NA 14 NA TGTGCCAGTAGTACGGGACTCTCGAGGATTGGCTACACCTTC CASSTGLSRIGYTF
TRBJ2-3 TRBV28 NA 13 TRBD1 TGTGCCAGCAGGGACAGGGGATCAGATACGCAGTATTTT CASRDRGSDTQYF
TRBJ2-1 TRBV4-1 NA 15 NA TGCGCCAGCAGCCAAGATGGGTATGGAGGGCTTGAGCAGTTCTTC CASSQDGYGGLEQFF
TRBJ1-2 TRBV3-1/TRBV3-2 NA 13 TRBD1 TGTGCCAGCAGCCAAGTGGACAGGGGGGGCTACACCTTC CASSQVDRGGYTF
TRBJ2-3 TRBV9 NA 17 NA TGTGCCAGCAGCGTAGCTCCGGTATCTCTTCGCACAGATACGCAGTATTTT CASSVAPVSLRTDTQYF
TRBJ2-7 TRBV19 NA 15 NA TGTGCCAGTAGTATTGGAGGGACCCGCTCCTACGAGCAGTACTTC CASSIGGTRSYEQYF
TRBJ2-1 TRBV15 NA 17 TRBD2 TGTGCCACCAGCAGAGACCTGAGCGGGAGGAGGGGCAATGAGCAGTTCTTC CATSRDLSGRRGNEQFF
TRBJ1-6 TRBV9 NA 16 NA TGTGCCAGCAGCGCCAAACTAAGGACTGTTGATGTGCCCCTCCACTTT CASSAKLRTVDVPLHF
TRBJ2-3 TRBV2 NA 14 TRBD2 TGTGCCAGCAGTACCTACCGGGGGGCAGATACGCAGTATTTT CASSTYRGADTQYF
TRBJ1-4 TRBV19 NA 15 NA TGTGCCAGTAGTACGGGGGGGGCTTTAGGTGAAAAACTGTTTTTT CASSTGGALGEKLFF
TRBJ2-1 TRBV13 once 16 TRBD2 TGTGCCAGCAGCTTAGTAACTAGCGGGGTGAGGAATGAGCAGTTCTTC CASSLVTSGVRNEQFF
TRBJ1-1 TRBV5-1 NA 15 NA TGCGCCAGCAACTCTGAGACAGGAACGAACACTGAAGCTTTCTTT CASNSETGTNTEAFF
TRBJ1-4 TRBV6-6 NA 15 TRBD1 TGTGCCAGCAGTTACCCAGGACAGGGGAATGAAAAACTGTTTTTT CASSYPGQGNEKLFF
TRBJ1-5 TRBV28 NA 11 NA TGTGCCAGTAAACGGGAGCAGCCCCAGCATTTT CASKREQPQHF
TRBJ1-1 TRBV10-2 NA 14 TRBD1 TGCGCCAGCAGCGTGACAGGGGACTTCACTGAAGCTTTCTTT CASSVTGDFTEAFF
TRBJ1-2 TRBV27 NA 12 NA TGTGCCAGCAGTAAACAGGGCTATGGCTACACCTTC CASSKQGYGYTF
TRBJ2-7 TRBV14 NA 16 TRBD1 TGTGCCAGCAGCCAGGAAGGACAGGGCCCCGCGAACGAGCAGTACTTC CASSQEGQGPANEQYF
TRBJ1-2 TRBV6-5 NA 15 TRBD1 TGTGCCAGCAGCGGGGACAGGGTGTTACCTTATGGCTACACCTTC CASSGDRVLPYGYTF
TRBJ1-3 TRBV19 NA 19 NA TGTGCCAGTAGCCAAGCGACGGTGCTTTCGACGGCCTCTGGAAACACCATATATTTT CASSQATVLSTASGNTIYF
TRBJ2-5 TRBV12-5 NA 14 TRBD2 TGTGCTAGTGGTTCCGGGTCGGGGGGGGAGACCCAGTACTTC CASGSGSGGETQYF
TRBJ1-4 TRBV6-6 NA 16 NA TGTGCCAGCAGTGACTCCGCCGGACAGACGGGTGAAAAACTGTTTTTT CASSDSAGQTGEKLFF
TRBJ1-2 TRBV2 NA 14 NA TGTGCCAGCATAAGAGATGGGGGGAACTATGGCTACACCTTC CASIRDGGNYGYTF
TRBJ2-4 TRBV24-1 NA 14 TRBD1 TGTGCCACCAGTGACCTGGACAGGGGTGACATTCAGTACTTC CATSDLDRGDIQYF
TRBJ1-4 TRBV6-1 NA 16 NA TGTGCCAGCAGTGGCCTAGTCCTCGCCCGTAATGAAAAACTGTTTTTT CASSGLVLARNEKLFF
TRBJ2-3 TRBV5-4 NA 16 NA TGTGCCAGCAGCCCGAAGCGACTCGATAACACAGATACGCAGTATTTT CASSPKRLDNTDTQYF
TRBJ2-1 TRBV27 few 14 TRBD2 TGTGCCAGCACCGGACTAGCGGGAGTCTATGAGCAGTTCTTC CASTGLAGVYEQFF
TRBJ2-3 TRBV10-3 NA 15 TRBD2 TGTGCCATCAGCAACCCTAGCGGGGGGGGAGATACGCAGTATTTT CAISNPSGGGDTQYF
TRBJ1-4 TRBV18 NA 15 TRBD1 TGTGCCAGCTCACCAGGACAGGGAGATGGTGAAAAACTGTTTTTT CASSPGQGDGEKLFF
TRBJ2-3 TRBV6-5 NA 13 NA TGTGCCAGCAGGGGCCGGAGCACAGATACGCAGTATTTT CASRGRSTDTQYF
TRBJ2-7 TRBV19 NA 14 TRBD2 TGTGCCAGTAGTTATAGCGGGAGGGTGGGCGAGCAGTACTTC CASSYSGRVGEQYF
TRBJ2-7 TRBV18 NA 15 TRBD2 TGTGCCAGCTCACTACTTAGCGGGGAGCGGGATAAGCAGTACTTC CASSLLSGERDKQYF
TRBJ2-7 TRBV3-1/TRBV3-2 NA 14 TRBD2 TGTGCCAGCAGCCTACTAGCGGGAGGACCCGAGCAGTACTTC CASSLLAGGPEQYF
TRBJ2-1 TRBV19 NA 18 TRBD2 TGTGCCAGTAGTACACGACTAGCGGGGCCCAGCTCCTACAATGAGCAGTTCTTC CASSTRLAGPSSYNEQFF
TRBJ1-6 TRBV7-9 NA 14 NA TGTGCCAGCAGCTTAGAACAGGGTGGGTCACCCCTCCACTTT CASSLEQGGSPLHF
TRBJ2-7 TRBV12-3/TRBV12-4 NA 13 NA TGTGCCAGCAGTTTGACAGGTTCCTACGAGCAGTACTTC CASSLTGSYEQYF
TRBJ1-5 TRBV19 NA 15 TRBD1 TGTGCCAGTAGGAACAGGGGTCTAAGCAATCAGCCCCAGCATTTT CASRNRGLSNQPQHF
TRBJ2-3 TRBV4-1 few 16 TRBD2 TGCGCCAGCAGCCGAGGACTAGCGGAGGGAAAAGATACGCAGTATTTT CASSRGLAEGKDTQYF
TRBJ2-1 TRBV19 NA 16 NA TGTGCCAGTAGACCAACAGGGGGGGCTCGCTACAATGAGCAGTTCTTC CASRPTGGARYNEQFF
TRBJ1-4 TRBV5-6 NA 15 NA TGTGCCAGCAGCCGTCGACAGAAGATGAATGAAAAACTGTTTTTT CASSRRQKMNEKLFF
TRBJ1-6 TRBV30 NA 13 NA TGTGCCTGGGGACCAGGTTATAATTCACCCCTCCACTTT CAWGPGYNSPLHF
TRBJ1-1 TRBV29-1 few 13 NA TGCAGCGTGCTGGGACTCAGCAACACTGAAGCTTTCTTT CSVLGLSNTEAFF